This TCR beta chain came from a study of early T cells in non-severe SARS-CoV-2 infection. TCRdb ran MiXCR on the 5' RACE reads and lists one entry per CDR3 protein. The sample holds roughly 120,000 distinct CDR3 sequences, more than 12% seen once. With 2 bases removed from V and 0 bases from J, the gap between germline ends came to 10 bases. CDR1 and CDR2 (germline): SNHLY, FYNNEI. The length of the CDR3 is 16 residues. V gene TRBV2 combines with J gene TRBJ2-2; a possible D gene is TRBD1 (5 bases). This sequence originates from an adult who was a healthcare worker with PCR-confirmed SARS-CoV-2 infection or an uninfected control (not recorded which). Sequencing was carried out using whole blood. This CDR3 reads CASSEQQGANTGELFF. DNA for the CDR3: TGTGCCAGCAGTGAACAGCAGGGCGCGAACACCGGGGAGCTGTTTTTT.